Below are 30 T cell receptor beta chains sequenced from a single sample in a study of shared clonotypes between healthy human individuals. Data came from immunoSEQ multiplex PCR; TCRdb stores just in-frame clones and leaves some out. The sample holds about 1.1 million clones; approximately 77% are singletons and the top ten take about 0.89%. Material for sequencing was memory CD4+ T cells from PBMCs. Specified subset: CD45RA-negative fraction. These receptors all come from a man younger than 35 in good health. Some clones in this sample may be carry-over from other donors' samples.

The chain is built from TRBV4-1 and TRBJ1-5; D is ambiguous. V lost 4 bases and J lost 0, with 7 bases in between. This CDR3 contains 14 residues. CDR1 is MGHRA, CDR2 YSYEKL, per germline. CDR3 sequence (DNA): TGCGCCAGCAGCCTTTGGGATAGCAATCAGCCCCAGCATTTT. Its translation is CASSLWDSNQPQHF.

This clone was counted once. CDR3 sequence (DNA): TGTGCCAGCAGCCCTCGTGACAGGGGCGGCGAGCAGTACTTC. The encoded protein is CASSPRDRGGEQYF. The chain links TRBV11-2 to TRBJ2-7, with 8 bases aligning to TRBD1. The V gene's germline CDR1 is SGHAT and CDR2 FQNNGV. The trim removed 5 bases at V and 6 bases at J, leaving 9 bases unmatched. The CDR3 sequence is 14 residues long.

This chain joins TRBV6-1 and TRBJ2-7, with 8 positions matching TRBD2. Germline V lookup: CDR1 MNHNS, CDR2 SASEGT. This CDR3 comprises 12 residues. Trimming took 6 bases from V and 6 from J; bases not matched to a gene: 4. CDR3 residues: CASRGLDGEQYF. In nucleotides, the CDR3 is TGTGCCAGCAGGGGACTAGATGGCGAGCAGTACTTC.

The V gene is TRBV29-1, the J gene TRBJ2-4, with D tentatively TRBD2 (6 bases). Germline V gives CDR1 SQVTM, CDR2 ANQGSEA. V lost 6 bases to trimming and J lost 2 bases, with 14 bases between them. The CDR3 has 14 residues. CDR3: CSVQRDFSKNIQYF. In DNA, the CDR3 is TGCAGCGTGCAACGGGACTTCTCCAAAAACATTCAGTACTTC.

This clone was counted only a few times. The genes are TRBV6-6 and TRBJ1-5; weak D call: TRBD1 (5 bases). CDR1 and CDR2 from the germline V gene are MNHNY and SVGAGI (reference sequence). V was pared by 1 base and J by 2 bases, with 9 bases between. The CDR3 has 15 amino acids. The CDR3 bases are TGTGCCAGCAGTTACTATGCGGGGGGCAATCAGCCCCAGCATTTT. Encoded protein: CASSYYAGGNQPQHF.

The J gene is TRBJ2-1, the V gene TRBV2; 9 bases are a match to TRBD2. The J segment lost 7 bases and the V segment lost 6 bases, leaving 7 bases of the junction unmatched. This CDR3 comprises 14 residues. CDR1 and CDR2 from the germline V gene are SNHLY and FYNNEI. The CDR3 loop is CASRRGTSSNEQFF. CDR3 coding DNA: TGTGCCAGCAGGAGAGGGACTAGCAGTAATGAGCAGTTCTTC. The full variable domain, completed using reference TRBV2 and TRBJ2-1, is EPEVTQTPSHQVTQMGQEVILRCVPISNHLYFYWYRQILGQKVEFLVSFYNNEISEKSEIFDDQFSVERPDGSNFTLKIRSTKLEDSAMYFCASRRGTSSNEQFFGPGTRLTVL.

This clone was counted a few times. The CDR3 is CASNNQGGRTDTQYF. The DNA for the CDR3 is TGTGCCAGCAATAATCAGGGGGGACGCACAGATACGCAGTATTTT. The V and J genes are TRBV7-8 and TRBJ2-3; possibly TRBD1 for D (7 bases). There are 15 residues in the CDR3. CDR1 and CDR2 from the germline V gene are SGHVS and FQNEAQ. Trimming took 7 bases from V and 1 from J, leaving 15 bases between them.

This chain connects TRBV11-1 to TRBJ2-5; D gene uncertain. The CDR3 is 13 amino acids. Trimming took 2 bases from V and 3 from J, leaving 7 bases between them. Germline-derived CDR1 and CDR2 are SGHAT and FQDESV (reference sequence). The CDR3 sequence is CASSLRGEETQYF. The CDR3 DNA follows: TGTGCCAGCAGCTTACGAGGAGAAGAGACCCAGTACTTC.

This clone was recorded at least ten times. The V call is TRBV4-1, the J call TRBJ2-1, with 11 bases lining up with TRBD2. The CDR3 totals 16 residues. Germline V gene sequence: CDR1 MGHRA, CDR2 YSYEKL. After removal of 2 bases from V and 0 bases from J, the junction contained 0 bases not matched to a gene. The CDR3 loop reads CASSQTSGSSYNEQFF. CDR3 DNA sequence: TGCGCCAGCAGCCAAACTAGCGGGAGCTCCTACAATGAGCAGTTCTTC.

The CDR3 DNA follows: TGCAGCGCAAAGGATCCCTCCCTCAATGAGCAGTTCTTC. Translated, it gives CSAKDPSLNEQFF. The chain has TRBV29-1 and TRBJ2-1; D remains unclear. This CDR3 has 13 residues. V lost 7 bases and J 6 bases, leaving 16 bases between the germline ends. CDR1 and CDR2 (germline): SQVTM, ANQGSEA.

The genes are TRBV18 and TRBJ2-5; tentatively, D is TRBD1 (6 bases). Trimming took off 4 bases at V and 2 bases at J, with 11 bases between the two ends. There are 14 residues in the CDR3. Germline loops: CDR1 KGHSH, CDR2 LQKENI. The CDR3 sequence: CASSLQGPQETQYF. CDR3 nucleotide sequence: TGTGCCAGCTCACTCCAGGGGCCTCAAGAGACCCAGTACTTC.

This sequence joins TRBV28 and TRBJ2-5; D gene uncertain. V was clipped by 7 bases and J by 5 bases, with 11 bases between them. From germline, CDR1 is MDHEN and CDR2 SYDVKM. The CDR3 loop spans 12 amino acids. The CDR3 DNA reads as TGTGCCAGCATTGGGCTCGATGAGACCCAGTACTTC. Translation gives CASIGLDETQYF.

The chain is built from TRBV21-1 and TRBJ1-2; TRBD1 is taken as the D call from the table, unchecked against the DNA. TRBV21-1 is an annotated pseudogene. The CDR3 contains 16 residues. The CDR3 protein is CASSKAQGVANYGYTF. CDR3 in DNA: TGTGCCAGCAGCAAAGCGCAGGGGGTCGCTAACTATGGCTACACCTTC.

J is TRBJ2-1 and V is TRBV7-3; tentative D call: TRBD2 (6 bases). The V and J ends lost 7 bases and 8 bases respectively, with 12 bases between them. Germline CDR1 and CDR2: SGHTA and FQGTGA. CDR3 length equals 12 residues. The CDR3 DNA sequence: TGTGCCAGCATCAGATGGGGGGATGAGCAGTTCTTC. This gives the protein CASIRWGDEQFF.

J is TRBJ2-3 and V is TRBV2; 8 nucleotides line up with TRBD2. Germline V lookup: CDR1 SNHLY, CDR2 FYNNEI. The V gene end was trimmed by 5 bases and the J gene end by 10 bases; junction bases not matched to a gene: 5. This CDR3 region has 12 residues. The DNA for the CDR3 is TGTGCCAGCAGTCAAACACTAGCGGCGCAGTATTTT. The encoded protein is CASSQTLAAQYF.

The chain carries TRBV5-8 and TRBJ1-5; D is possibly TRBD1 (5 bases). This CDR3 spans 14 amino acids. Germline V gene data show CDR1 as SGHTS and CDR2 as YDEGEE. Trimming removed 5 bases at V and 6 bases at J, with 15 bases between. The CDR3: CASRGEGRGQPQHF. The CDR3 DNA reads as TGTGCCAGCAGGGGTGAGGGGAGGGGTCAGCCCCAGCATTTT.

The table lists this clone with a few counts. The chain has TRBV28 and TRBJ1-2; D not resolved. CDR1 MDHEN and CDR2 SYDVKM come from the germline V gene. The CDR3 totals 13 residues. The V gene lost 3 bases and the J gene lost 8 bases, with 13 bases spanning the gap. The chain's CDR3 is CASSLPGGGGYTF. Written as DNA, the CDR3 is TGTGCCAGCAGTTTGCCGGGAGGAGGCGGCTACACCTTC.

CDR3 sequence: CASSRDRYTDTQYF. CDR3 nucleotide sequence: TGTGCCAGCAGCCGGGACCGATACACAGATACGCAGTATTTT. The chain has TRBV5-6 and TRBJ2-3; D may match TRBD1 or TRBD2 (5 bases each). The CDR3 is 14 residues long. Between the trimmed V and J ends, which lost 4 bases and 2 bases, there was a span of 11 bases. Germline-derived CDR1 and CDR2 are SGHDT and YYEEEE.

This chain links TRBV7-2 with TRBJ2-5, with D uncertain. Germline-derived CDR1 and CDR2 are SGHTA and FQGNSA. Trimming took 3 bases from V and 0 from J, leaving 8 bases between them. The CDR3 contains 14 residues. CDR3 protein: CASSFRWDQETQYF. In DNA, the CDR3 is TGTGCCAGCAGCTTTAGGTGGGACCAAGAGACCCAGTACTTC.

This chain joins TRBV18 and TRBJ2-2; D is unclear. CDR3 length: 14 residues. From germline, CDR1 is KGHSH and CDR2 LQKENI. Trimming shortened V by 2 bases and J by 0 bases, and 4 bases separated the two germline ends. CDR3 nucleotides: TGTGCCAGCTCACCAGTATCGAACACCGGGGAGCTGTTTTTT. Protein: CASSPVSNTGELFF.

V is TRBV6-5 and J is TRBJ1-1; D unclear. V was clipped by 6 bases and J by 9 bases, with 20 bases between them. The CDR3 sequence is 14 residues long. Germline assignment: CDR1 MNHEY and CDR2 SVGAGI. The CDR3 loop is CASRSNAPPKKAFF. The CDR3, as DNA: TGTGCCAGCAGATCCAATGCCCCACCTAAGAAAGCTTTCTTT.

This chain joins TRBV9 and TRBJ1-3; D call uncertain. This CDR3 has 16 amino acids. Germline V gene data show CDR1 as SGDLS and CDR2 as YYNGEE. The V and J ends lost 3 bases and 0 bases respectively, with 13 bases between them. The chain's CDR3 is CASSERGGYSGNTIYF. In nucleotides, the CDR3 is TGTGCCAGCAGCGAGCGCGGCGGATACTCTGGAAACACCATATATTTT.

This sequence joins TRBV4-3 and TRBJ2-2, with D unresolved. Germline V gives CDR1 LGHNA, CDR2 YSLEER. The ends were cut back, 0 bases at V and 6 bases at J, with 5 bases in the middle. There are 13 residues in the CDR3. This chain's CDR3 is CASSQDPPGELFF. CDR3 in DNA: TGCGCCAGCAGCCAAGACCCTCCCGGGGAGCTGTTTTTT.

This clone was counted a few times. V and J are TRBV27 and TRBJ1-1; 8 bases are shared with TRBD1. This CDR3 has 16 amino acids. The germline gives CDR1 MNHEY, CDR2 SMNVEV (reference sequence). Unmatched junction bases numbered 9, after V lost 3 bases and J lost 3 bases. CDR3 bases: TGTGCCAGCAGTTTCCCCCTCTACAGGGGGGACACTGAAGCTTTCTTT. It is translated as CASSFPLYRGDTEAFF.

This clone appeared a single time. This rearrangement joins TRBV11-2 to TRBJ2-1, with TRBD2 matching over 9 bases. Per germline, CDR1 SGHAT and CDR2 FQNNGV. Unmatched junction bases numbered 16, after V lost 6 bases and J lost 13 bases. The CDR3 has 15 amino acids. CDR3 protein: CASSPPAGTSSPQFF. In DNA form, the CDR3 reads TGTGCCAGCAGTCCCCCTGCCGGGACTAGCTCCCCCCAGTTCTTC.

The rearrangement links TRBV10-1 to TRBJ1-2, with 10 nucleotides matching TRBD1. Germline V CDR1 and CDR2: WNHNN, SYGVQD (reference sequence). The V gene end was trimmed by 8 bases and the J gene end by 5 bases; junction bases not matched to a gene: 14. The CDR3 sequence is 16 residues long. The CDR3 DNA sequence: TGCGCCAGCCGAAAGGACGACAGGGGGCGAAAATATGGCTACACCTTC. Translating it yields CASRKDDRGRKYGYTF.

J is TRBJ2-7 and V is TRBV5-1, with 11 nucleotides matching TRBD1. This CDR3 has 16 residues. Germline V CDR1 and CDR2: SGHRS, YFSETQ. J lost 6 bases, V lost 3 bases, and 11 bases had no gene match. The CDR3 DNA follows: TGCGCCAGCAGCTCCCGTATACCGGGACAGGGGGGCGAGCAGTACTTC. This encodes CASSSRIPGQGGEQYF.

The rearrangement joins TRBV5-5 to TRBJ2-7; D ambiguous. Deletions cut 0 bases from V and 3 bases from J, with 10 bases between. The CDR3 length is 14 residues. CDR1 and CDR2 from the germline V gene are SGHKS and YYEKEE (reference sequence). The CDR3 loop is CASSLGGSLYEQYF. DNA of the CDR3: TGTGCCAGCAGCTTGGGGGGTTCCCTCTACGAGCAGTACTTC.

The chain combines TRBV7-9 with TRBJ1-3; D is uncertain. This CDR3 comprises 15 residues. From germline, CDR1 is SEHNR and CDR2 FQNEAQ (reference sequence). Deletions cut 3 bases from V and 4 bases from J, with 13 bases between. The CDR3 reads CASSFSLPGGNTIYF. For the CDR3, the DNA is TGTGCCAGCAGCTTCAGTTTGCCGGGCGGAAACACCATATATTTT.

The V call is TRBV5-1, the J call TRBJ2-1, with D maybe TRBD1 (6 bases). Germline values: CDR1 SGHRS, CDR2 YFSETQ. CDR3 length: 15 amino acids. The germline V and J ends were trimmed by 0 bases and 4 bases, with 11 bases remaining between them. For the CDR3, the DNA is TGCGCCAGCAGCTTGGGGGCAGGGGTATACAATGAGCAGTTCTTC. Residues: CASSLGAGVYNEQFF.